This T cell receptor beta chain was captured in a study of T cell responses to AZD1222 COVID-19 vaccine. Overall study results and limits: Donors were largely white British and mainly female; clonal diversity was possibly underestimated.

Note on this clone: Its target is not known.

Generated by immunoSEQ multiplex PCR, the TCRdb table keeps only in-frame clones and is missing some. Here the sample spans roughly 110,000 clones, 85% to 90% being singletons. Germline values: CDR1 KGHDR, CDR2 SFDVKD. This CDR3 comprises 13 residues. With 7 bases clipped from V and 5 bases from J, the junction kept 5 bases outside the gene matches. The J gene is TRBJ1-1, the V gene TRBV24-1; 8 bases align to TRBD1. The sequence was obtained from an adult in good health. Sequencing used peripheral blood, obtained on day 0 of AZD1222 vaccination. The CDR3 loop is CATRGQVNTEAFF. CDR3 sequence (DNA): TGTGCCACCAGGGGACAGGTAAATACTGAAGCTTTCTTT.